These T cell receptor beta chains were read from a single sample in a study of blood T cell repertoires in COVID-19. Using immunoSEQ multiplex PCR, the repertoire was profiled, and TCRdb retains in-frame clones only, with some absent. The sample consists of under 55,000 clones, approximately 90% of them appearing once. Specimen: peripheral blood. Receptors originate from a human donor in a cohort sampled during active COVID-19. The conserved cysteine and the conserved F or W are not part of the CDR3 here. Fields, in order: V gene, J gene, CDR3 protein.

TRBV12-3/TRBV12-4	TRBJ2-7	ASSRSGSYEQY
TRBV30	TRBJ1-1	AWSRGHEAF
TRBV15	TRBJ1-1	ATSTLGPGTIEAF
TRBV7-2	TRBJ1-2	ASSSRGYGYT
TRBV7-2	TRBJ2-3	ASSGQGTDTQY
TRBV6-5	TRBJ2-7	ASSNGPQGEQY
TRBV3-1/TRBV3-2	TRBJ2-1	ASSQVGGYNEQF
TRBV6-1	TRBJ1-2	ASSEAQFGRARGFYGYT
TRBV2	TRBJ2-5	ASSEQGAGETQY
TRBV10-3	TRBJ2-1	AISESAGSANEQF
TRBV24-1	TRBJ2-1	ATSEPGTSQSGHEQF
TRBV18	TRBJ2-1	ASSPGLGSYNEQF
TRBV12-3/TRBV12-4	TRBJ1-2	ASRGQGNFGYT
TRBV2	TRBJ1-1	ASRDRGMNTEAF
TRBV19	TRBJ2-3	ASSMGLAGARTDTQY
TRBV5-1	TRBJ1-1	ASSPRGSNTEAF
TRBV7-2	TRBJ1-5	ASSLEGGNQPQH
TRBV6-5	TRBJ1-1	ASSWVEGTEAF
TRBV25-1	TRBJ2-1	ASSVRLAGGDNEQF
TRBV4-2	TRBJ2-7	ASSQVGQGLSYEQY
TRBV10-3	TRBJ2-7	AIRSGSTSYEQY
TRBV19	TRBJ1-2	ASSIIPSVTEWRYGYT
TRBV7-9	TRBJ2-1	ASSLTWGGVIEF
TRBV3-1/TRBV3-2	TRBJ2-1	ASTADRGPYNEQF
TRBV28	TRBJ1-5	ASSSPQGHSNQPQH
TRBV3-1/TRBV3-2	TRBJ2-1	ASSIAGARYNEQF
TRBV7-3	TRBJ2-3	ASSRNQGPDTQY
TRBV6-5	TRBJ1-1	ASSWGRGTEAF
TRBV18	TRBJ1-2	ASSPDRVNGYT
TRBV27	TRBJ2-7	ASSSRTGVPYEQY
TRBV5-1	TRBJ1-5	ASSLDRGQPQH
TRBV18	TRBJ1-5	ASSAETGDKPQH
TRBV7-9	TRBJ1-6	ASSFQGLGSPLH
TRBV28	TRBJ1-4	ASSFSAGGEKLF
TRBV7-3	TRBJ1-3	ASSGGNGNTIY
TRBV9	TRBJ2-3	ASSVVAAGGQDTQY
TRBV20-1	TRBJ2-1	SASMGQNSYNEQF
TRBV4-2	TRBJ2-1	ASSQEVSTSSYNEQF
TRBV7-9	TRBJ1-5	ASSLGGQSNQPQH
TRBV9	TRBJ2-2	ASSTPGTGNTGELF
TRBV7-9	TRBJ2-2	ASSFGRDNTGELF
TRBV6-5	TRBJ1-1	ASSIRGQGFEAF
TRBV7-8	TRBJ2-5	ASSLARGLETQY